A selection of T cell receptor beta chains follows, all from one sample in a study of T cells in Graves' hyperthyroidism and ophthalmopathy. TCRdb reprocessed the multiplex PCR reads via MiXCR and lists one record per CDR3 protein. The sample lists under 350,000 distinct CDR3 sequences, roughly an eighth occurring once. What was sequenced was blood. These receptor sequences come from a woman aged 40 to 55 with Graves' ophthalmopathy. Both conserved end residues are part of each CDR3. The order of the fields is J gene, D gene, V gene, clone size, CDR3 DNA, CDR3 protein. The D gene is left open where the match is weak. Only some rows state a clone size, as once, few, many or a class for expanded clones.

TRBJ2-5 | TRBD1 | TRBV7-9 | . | TGTGCCAGCAGCTTAGGTGAAAACAGGGGGAGTGAGACCCAGTACTTC | CASSLGENRGSETQYF
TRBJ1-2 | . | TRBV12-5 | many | TGTGCTAGTGGAGAACAGGACTATGGCTACACCTTC | CASGEQDYGYTF
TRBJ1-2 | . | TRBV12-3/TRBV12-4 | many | TGTGCCAGCAGTTTTGATTGGACGAACTATGGCTACACCTTC | CASSFDWTNYGYTF
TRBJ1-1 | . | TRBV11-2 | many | TGTGCCAGCAGCTTGATGGTGTTGGGCTTAGGATCGACTGAAGCTTTCTTT | CASSLMVLGLGSTEAFF
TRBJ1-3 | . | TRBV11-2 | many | TGTGCCAGCAGCCCGAAGACAGGTTACTCTGGAAACACCATATATTTT | CASSPKTGYSGNTIYF
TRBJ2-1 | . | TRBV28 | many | TGTGCCAGCAGTTTAAGTCGCCTAGCTGGAGGCTCCTACAATGAGCAGTTCTTC | CASSLSRLAGGSYNEQFF
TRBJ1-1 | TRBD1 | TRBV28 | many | TGTGCCAGCAGTTTGTTCAGGGGGCCCAAACCCCTTCCGAACACTGAAGCTTTCTTT | CASSLFRGPKPLPNTEAFF
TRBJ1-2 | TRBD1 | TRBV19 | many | TGTGCCAGTAGCCCCGGGGACAGGGTGGACTATGGCTACACCTTC | CASSPGDRVDYGYTF
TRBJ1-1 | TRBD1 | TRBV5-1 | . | TGCACCAGCAGCTTGGACAGGGGCCGAGCTTTCTTT | CTSSLDRGRAFF
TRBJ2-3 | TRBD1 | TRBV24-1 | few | TGTGCCACTCCAGGGGGCCATAGCACAGATACGCAGTATTTT | CATPGGHSTDTQYF
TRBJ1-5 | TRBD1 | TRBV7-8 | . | TGTGCCAGCAGCGTCAGCCGGGACAGAAGCCAGCCCCAGCATTTT | CASSVSRDRSQPQHF
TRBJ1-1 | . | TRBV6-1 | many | TGTGCCAGCAGTATTGGGACCCGGGGCACTGAAGCTTTCTTT | CASSIGTRGTEAFF
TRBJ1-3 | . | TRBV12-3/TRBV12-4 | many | TGTGCCAGCAGTTTAAAGCCGGGCCGACTTGCGGCGTACACCATATATTTT | CASSLKPGRLAAYTIYF
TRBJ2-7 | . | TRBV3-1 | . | TGTGCCAGCAGCGCCTACAGGGATCCTGCCTACGAGCAGTACTTC | CASSAYRDPAYEQYF
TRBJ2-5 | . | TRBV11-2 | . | TGTGCCAGCAGCACCACCCCGGACAACTCGGAGACCCAGTACTTC | CASSTTPDNSETQYF
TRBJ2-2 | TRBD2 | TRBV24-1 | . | TGTGCCACCAGTGATTCCGGGGGGGCGAGGGAGCTGTTTTTT | CATSDSGGARELFF
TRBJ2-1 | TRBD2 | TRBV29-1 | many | TGCAGCGTTGAAGATCTGGCCATGGGGGACTACAAATCCAATGAGCAGTTCTTC | CSVEDLAMGDYKSNEQFF
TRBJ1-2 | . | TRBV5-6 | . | TGTGCCAGCAGTCCAACAGGCAGAGCTAACTATGGCTACACCTTC | CASSPTGRANYGYTF
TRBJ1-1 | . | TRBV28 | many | TGTGCCAGCAGTTTTCAGGGGAGAAACACTGAAGCTTTCTTT | CASSFQGRNTEAFF
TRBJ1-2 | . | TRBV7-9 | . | TGTGCCAGCAGCCGACGGGGGGAAGCTAACTATGGCTACACCTTC | CASSRRGEANYGYTF
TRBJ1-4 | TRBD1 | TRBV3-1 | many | TGTGCCAGCAGCCAAACCGACAGGGTTGAAAAACTGTTTTTT | CASSQTDRVEKLFF
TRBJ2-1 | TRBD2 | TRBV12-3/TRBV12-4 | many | TGTGCCAGCAGTTCCCTATCGGGGGGTGGCAATGAGCAGTTCTTC | CASSSLSGGGNEQFF